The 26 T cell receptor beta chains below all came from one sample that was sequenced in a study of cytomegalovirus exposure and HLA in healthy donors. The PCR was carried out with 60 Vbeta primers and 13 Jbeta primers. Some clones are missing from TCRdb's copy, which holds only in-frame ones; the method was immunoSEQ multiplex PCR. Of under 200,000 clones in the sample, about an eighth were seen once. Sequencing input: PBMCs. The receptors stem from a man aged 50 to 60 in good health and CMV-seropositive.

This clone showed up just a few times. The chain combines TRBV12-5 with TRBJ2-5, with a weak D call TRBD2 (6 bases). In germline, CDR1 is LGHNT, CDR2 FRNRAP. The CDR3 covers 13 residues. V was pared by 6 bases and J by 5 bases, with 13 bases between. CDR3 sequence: CASGPGGFETQYF. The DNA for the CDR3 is TGTGCTAGTGGCCCCGGAGGGTTCGAGACCCAGTACTTC.

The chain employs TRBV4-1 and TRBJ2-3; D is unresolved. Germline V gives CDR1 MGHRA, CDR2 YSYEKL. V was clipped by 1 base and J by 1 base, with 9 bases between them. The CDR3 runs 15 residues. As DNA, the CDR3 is TGCGCCAGCAGCCAAGGGCACAGCCGCACAGATACGCAGTATTTT. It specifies CASSQGHSRTDTQYF.

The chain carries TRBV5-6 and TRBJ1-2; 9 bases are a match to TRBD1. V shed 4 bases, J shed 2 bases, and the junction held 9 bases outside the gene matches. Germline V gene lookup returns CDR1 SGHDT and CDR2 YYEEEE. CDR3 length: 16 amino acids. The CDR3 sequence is CASSNIRDRVNYGYTF. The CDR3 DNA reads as TGTGCCAGCAGCAATATCCGGGACAGGGTGAACTATGGCTACACCTTC.

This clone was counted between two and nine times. The CDR3 loop is CASSQDIRGSDGYTF. The CDR3 DNA sequence: TGCGCCAGCAGCCAAGATATCAGGGGTTCGGATGGCTACACCTTC. The chain combines TRBV4-3 with TRBJ1-2; perhaps TRBD1 as D (6 bases). The germline gives CDR1 LGHNA, CDR2 YSLEER. Trimming left V 0 bases short and J 6 bases short, with 14 bases between. The CDR3 runs 15 residues.

The CDR3 DNA sequence: TGCGCCAGCAGCCAAGATCTTAGTCAGCCCCAGCATTTT. This encodes CASSQDLSQPQHF. The chain combines TRBV4-3 with TRBJ1-5, with no clear D. V lost 0 bases and J 6 bases, leaving 6 bases between the germline ends. The V gene's germline CDR1 is LGHNA and CDR2 YSLEER. This CDR3 has 13 amino acids.

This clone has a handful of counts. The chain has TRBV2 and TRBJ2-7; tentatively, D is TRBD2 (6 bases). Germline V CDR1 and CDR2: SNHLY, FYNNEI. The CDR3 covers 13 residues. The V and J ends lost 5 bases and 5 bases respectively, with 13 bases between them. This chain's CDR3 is CASSLGLNNEQYV. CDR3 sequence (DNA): TGTGCCAGCAGTTTGGGACTGAATAACGAGCAGTACGTC.

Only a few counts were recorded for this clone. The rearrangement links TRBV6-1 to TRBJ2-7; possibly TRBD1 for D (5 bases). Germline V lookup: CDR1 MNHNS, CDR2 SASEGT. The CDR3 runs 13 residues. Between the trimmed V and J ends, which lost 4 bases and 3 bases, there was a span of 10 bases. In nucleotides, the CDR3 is TGTGCCAGCAGTGCATGGACATTCTACGAGCAGTACGTC. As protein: CASSAWTFYEQYV.

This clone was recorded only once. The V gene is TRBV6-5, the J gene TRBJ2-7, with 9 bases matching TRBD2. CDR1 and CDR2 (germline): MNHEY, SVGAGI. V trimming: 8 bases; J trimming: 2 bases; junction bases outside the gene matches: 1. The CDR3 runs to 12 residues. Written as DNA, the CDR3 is TGTGCCAGCCGCGGGGGGGCCTACGAGCAGTACGTC. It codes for CASRGGAYEQYV.

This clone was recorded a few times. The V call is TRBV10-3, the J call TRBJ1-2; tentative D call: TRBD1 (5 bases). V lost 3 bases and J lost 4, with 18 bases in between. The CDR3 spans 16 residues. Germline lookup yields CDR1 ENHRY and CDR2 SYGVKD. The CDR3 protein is CAISDRIPGGGYGYTF. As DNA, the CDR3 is TGTGCCATCAGTGACAGAATACCTGGGGGGGGCTATGGCTACACCTTC.

DNA of the CDR3: TGTGCCAGCAGCCAGACCGGGACTAGCGGGGGGACCAAACAAGAGACCCAGTACTTC. This gives the protein CASSQTGTSGGTKQETQYF. This sequence joins TRBV4-2 and TRBJ2-5; 15 nucleotides agree with TRBD2. V lost 3 bases, J lost 2 bases, and 10 bases stayed unmatched. Per germline, CDR1 LGHNA and CDR2 YNFKEQ. This CDR3 region has 19 residues.

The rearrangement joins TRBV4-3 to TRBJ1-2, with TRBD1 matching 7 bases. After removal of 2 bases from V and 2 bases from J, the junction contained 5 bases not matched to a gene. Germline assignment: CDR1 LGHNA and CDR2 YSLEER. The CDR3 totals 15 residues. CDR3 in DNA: TGCGCCAGCAGCCAAACCAGGGGGGACAACTATGGCTACACCTTC. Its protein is CASSQTRGDNYGYTF.

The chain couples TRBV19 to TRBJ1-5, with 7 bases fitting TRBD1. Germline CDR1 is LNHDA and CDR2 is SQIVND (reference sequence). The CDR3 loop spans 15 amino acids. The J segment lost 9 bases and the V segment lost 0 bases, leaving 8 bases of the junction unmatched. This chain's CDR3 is CASSIDGRGVGPQHF. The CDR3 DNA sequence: TGTGCCAGTAGTATAGATGGCAGGGGGGTTGGGCCCCAGCATTTT.

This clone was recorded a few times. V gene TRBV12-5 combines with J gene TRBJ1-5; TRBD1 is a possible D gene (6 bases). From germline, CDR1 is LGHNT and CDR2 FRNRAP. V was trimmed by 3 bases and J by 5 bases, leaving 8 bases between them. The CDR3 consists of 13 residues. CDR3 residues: CASGFQGYQPQHF. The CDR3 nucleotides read TGTGCTAGTGGTTTCCAGGGGTATCAGCCCCAGCATTTT.

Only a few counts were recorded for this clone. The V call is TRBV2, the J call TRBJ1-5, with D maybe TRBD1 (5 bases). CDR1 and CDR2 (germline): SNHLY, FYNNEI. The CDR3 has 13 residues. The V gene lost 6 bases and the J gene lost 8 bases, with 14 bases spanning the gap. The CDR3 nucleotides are TGTGCCAGCAGGGGCCAGGGTGGGAAGCCCCAGCATTTT. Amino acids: CASRGQGGKPQHF.

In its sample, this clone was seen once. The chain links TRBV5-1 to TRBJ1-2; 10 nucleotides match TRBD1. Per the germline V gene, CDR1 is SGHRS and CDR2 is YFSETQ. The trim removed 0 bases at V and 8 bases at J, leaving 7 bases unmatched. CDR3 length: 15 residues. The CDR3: CASSLGQGALSGYTF. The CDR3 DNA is TGCGCCAGCAGCTTGGGACAGGGGGCCCTCTCCGGCTACACCTTC.

The CDR3 is CASSLGLPPPDTQYF. DNA for the CDR3: TGTGCCAGCAGCCTGGGACTTCCCCCACCTGATACGCAGTATTTT. The gene calls are TRBV6-6 and TRBJ2-3; maybe TRBD2 (6 bases). Trimming removed 6 bases at V and 6 bases at J, with 19 bases between. The germline V gene encodes CDR1 MNHNY and CDR2 SVGAGI (reference sequence). This CDR3 comprises 15 residues.

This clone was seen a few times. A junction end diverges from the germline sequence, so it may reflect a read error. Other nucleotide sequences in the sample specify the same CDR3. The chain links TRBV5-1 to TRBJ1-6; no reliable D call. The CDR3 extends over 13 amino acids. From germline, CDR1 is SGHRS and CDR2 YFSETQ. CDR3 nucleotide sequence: TGCGCCAGCAGCACTACGGGTAATTCACCCCTACACTTT. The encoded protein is CASSTTGNSPLHF.

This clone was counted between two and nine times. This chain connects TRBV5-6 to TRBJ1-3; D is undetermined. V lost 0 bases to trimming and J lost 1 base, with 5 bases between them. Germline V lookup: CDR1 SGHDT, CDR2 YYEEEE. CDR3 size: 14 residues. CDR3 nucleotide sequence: TGTGCCAGCAGCTTGGCCAGGTCTGGAAACACCATATATTTT. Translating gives CASSLARSGNTIYF. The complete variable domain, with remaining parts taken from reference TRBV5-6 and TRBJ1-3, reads DAGVTQSPTHLIKTRGQQVTLRCSPKSGHDTVSWYQQALGQGPQFIFQYYEEEERQRGNFPDRFSGHQFPNYSSELNVNALLLGDSALYLCASSLARSGNTIYFGEGSWLTVV.

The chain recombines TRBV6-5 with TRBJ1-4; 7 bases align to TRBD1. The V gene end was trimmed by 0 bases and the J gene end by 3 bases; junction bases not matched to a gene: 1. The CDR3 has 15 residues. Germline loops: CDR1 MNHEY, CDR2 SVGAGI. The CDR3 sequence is CASSYSGTANEKLFF. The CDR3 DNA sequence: TGTGCCAGCAGTTACTCGGGGACAGCTAATGAAAAACTGTTTTTT.

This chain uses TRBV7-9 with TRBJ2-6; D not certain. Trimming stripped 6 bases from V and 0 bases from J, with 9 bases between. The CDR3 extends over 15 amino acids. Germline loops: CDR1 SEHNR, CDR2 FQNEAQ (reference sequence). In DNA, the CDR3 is TGTGCCAGCAGTTCTAAAACCTCTGGGGCCAACGTCCTGACTTTC. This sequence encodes CASSSKTSGANVLTF.

The CDR3 spells CASRQSGQGNPPSYEQYV. CDR3 in DNA: TGTGCCAGCAGGCAATCGGGGCAGGGGAATCCCCCCTCCTACGAGCAGTACGTC. This chain uses TRBV6-4 with TRBJ2-7, with TRBD1 as a possible D gene (6 bases). In germline, CDR1 is MRHNA, CDR2 SNTAGT. This CDR3 spans 18 amino acids. The V and J ends lost 6 bases and 0 bases respectively, with 24 bases between them.

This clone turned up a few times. Written as DNA, the CDR3 is TGTGCCAGCAGCCCCCCGGGACTAGCGGGGCTAGAGACCCAGTACTTC. It yields the protein CASSPPGLAGLETQYF. The chain links TRBV9 to TRBJ2-5; 13 bases fit TRBD2. Germline assignment: CDR1 SGDLS and CDR2 YYNGEE. The CDR3 length is 16 residues. V trimming: 4 bases; J trimming: 4 bases; junction bases outside the gene matches: 7.

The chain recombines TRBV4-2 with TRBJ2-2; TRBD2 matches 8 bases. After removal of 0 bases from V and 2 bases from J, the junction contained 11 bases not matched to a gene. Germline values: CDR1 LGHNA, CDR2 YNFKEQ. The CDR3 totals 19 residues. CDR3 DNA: TGTGCCAGCAGCCAAGATCCTCTTAGCGGGGCGAAAAACACCGGGGAGCTGTTTTTT. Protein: CASSQDPLSGAKNTGELFF.

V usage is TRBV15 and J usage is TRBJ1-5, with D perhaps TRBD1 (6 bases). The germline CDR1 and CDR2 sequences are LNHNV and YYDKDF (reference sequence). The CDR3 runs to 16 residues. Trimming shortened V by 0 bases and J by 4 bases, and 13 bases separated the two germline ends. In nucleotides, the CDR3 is TGTGCCACCAGCAGAGATTTTACAGGGCAAAATCAGCCCCAGCATTTT. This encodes CATSRDFTGQNQPQHF.

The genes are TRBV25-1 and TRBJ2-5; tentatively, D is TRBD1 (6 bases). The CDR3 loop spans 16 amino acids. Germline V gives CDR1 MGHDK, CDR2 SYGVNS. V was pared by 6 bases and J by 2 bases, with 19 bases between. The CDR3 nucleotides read TGTGCCAGCAGGGATTCGGGCAGGGGTGTGCAAGAGACCCAGTACTTC. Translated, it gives CASRDSGRGVQETQYF.

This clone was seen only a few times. This CDR3 is CASSYSSGLRHTEAFF. In DNA, the CDR3 is TGTGCCAGCAGTTACTCGAGTGGGCTTCGGCACACTGAAGCTTTCTTT. J is TRBJ1-1 and V is TRBV6-5, with D uncertain. Looked up from germline, CDR1 is MNHEY and CDR2 is SVGAGI. V was trimmed by 0 bases and J by 3 bases, leaving 14 bases between them. The length of the CDR3 is 16 residues.